This T cell receptor beta chain comes out of a study of control samples from healthy donors and cancer patients. TCRdb keeps only in-frame clones here, not all; method: immunoSEQ multiplex PCR. The data contain 170,000 or so clones, 85% to 95% of them singletons. From germline, CDR1 is LNHDA and CDR2 SQIVND (reference sequence). V lost 6 bases to trimming and J lost 2 bases; unmatched junction nucleotides: 12. The CDR3 runs 19 residues. The rearrangement joins TRBV19 to TRBJ2-1; 14 bases line up with TRBD2. The receptor's source is a woman aged 18-35 years in good health. Sequencing was done on a sample of blood. CDR3 sequence: CASSWTSGGPDSPYNEQFF. Here the CDR3 DNA reads TGTGCCAGTAGCTGGACTAGCGGGGGGCCCGACTCACCCTACAATGAGCAGTTCTTC.